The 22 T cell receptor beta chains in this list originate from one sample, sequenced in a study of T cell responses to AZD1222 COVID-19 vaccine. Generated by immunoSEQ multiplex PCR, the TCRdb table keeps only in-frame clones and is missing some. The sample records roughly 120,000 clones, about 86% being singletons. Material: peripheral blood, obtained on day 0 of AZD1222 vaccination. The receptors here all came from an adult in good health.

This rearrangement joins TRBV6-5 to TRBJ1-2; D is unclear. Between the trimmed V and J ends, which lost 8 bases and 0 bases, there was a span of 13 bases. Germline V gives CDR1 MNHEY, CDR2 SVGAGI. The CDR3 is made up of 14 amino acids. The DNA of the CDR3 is TGTGCCAGCCGGGGATCCCCTACTAACTATGGCTACACCTTC. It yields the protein CASRGSPTNYGYTF.

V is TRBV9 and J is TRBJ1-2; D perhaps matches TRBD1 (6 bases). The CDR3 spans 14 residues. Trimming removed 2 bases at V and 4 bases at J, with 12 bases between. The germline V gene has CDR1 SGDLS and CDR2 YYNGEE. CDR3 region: CASSVLQGFYGYTF. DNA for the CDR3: TGTGCCAGCAGCGTCTTACAGGGATTCTATGGCTACACCTTC.

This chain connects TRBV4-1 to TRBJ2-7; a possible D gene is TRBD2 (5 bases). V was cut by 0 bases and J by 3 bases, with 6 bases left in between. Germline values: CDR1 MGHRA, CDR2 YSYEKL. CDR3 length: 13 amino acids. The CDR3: CASSQEAGYEQYF. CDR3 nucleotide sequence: TGCGCCAGCAGCCAAGAGGCGGGCTACGAGCAGTACTTC.

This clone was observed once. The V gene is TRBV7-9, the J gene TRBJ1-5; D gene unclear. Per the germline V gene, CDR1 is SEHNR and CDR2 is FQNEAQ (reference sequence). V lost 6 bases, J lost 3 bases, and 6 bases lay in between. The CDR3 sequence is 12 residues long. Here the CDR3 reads CASSGYNQPQHF. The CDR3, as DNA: TGTGCCAGCAGTGGCTACAATCAGCCCCAGCATTTT.

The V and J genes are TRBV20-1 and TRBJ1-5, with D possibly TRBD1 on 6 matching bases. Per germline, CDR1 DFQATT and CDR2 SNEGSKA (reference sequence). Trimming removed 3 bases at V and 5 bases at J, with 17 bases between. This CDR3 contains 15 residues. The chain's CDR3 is CSASLAGEEYQPQHF. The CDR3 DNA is TGCAGTGCTAGTTTGGCAGGGGAAGAGTATCAGCCCCAGCATTTT.

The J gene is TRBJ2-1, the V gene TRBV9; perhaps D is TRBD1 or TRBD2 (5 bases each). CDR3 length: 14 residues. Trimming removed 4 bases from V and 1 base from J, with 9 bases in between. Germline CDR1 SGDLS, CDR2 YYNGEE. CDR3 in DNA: TGTGCCAGCAGCTTCAGGGAGTCCTACAATGAGCAGTTCTTC. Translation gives CASSFRESYNEQFF.

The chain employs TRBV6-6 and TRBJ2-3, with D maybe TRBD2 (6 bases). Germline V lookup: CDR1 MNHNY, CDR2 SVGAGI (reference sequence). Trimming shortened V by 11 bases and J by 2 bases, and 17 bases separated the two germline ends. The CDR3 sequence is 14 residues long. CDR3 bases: TGTGCCGGGAGCCGGGCGGGGTACACAGATACGCAGTATTTT. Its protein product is CAGSRAGYTDTQYF.

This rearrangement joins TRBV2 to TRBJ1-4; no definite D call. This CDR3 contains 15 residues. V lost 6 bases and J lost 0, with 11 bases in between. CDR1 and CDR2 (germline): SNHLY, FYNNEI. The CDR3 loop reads CASRPRDATNEKLFF. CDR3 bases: TGTGCCAGCAGGCCCCGGGATGCAACTAATGAAAAACTGTTTTTT.

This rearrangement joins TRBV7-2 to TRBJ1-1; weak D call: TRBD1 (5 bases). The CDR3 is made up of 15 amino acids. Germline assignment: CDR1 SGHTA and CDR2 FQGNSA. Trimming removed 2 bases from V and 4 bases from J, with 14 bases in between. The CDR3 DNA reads TGTGCCAGCAGCTTAATGAGGGGTTCGGGCACTGAAGCTTTCTTT. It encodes CASSLMRGSGTEAFF.

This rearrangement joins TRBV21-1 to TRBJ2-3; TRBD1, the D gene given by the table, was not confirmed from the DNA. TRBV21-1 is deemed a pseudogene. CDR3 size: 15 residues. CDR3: CASSNGTGVSDTQYF. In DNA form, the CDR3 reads TGTGCCAGCAGCAACGGGACAGGGGTTTCGGATACGCAGTATTTT.

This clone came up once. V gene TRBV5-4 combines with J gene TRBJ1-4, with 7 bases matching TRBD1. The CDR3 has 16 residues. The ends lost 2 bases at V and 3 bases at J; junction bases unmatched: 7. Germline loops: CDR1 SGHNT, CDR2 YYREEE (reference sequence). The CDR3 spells CASSLRGPAANEKLFF. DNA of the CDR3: TGTGCCAGCAGCTTAAGGGGGCCGGCGGCTAATGAAAAACTGTTTTTT.

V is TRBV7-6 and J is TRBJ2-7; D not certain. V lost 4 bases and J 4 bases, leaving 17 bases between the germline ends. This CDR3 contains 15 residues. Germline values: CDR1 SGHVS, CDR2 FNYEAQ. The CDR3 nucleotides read TGTGCCAGCAGCTCAGGCTCGGTTGGAGAATACGAGCAGTACTTC. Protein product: CASSSGSVGEYEQYF. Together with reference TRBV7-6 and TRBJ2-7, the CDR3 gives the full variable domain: GAGVSQSPRYKVTKRGQDVALRCDPISGHVSLYWYRQALGQGPEFLTYFNYEAQQDKSGLPNDRFSAERPEGSISTLTIQRTEQRDSAMYRCASSSGSVGEYEQYFGPGTRLTVT.

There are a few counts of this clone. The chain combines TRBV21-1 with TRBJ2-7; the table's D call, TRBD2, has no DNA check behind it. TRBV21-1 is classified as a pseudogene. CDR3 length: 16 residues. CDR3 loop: CASSKSEWDSPYEQYF. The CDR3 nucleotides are TGTGCCAGCAGCAAATCGGAGTGGGACTCGCCCTACGAGCAGTACTTC.

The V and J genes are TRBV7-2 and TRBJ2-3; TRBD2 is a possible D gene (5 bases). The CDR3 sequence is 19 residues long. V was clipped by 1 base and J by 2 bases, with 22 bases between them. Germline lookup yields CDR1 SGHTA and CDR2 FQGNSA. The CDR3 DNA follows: TGTGCCAGCAGCTTAGACGGCGGGTTCGGGCCCACCTACACAGATACGCAGTATTTT. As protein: CASSLDGGFGPTYTDTQYF.

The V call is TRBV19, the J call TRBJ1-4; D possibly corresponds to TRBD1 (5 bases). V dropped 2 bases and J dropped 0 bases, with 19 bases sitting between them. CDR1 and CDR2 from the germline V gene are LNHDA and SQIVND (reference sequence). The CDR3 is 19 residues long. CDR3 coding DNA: TGTGCCAGTAGTATAAGGGGCTTTTCGGCGATTTCAACTAATGAAAAACTGTTTTTT. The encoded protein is CASSIRGFSAISTNEKLFF.

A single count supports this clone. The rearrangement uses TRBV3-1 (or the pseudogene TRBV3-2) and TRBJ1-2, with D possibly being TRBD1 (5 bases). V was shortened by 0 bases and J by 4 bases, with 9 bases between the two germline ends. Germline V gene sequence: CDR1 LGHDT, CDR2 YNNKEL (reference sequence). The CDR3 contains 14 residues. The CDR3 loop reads CASSQEWGSYGYTF. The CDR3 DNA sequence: TGTGCCAGCAGCCAAGAATGGGGGTCCTATGGCTACACCTTC.

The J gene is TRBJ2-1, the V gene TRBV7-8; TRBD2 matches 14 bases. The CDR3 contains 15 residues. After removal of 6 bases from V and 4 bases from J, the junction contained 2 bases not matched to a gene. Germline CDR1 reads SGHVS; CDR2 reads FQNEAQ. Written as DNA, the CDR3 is TGTGCCAGCAGAGGACTAGCGGGAGGTTACAATGAGCAGTTCTTC. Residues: CASRGLAGGYNEQFF.

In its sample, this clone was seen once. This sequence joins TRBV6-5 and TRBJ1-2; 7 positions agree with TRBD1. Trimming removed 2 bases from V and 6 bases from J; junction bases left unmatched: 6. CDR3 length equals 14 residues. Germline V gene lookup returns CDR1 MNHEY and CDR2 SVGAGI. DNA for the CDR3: TGTGCCAGCAGTTACCGCCGGGACAGTAATGGCTACACCTTC. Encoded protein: CASSYRRDSNGYTF.

This CDR3 reads CASSYDRVPDTQYF. In DNA, the CDR3 is TGTGCCAGCAGTTACGACAGGGTCCCAGATACGCAGTATTTT. The chain has TRBV6-5 and TRBJ2-3, with 7 bases identical to TRBD1. CDR3 size: 14 residues. Germline CDR1 is MNHEY and CDR2 is SVGAGI. V trimming: 2 bases; J trimming: 4 bases; junction bases outside the gene matches: 3.

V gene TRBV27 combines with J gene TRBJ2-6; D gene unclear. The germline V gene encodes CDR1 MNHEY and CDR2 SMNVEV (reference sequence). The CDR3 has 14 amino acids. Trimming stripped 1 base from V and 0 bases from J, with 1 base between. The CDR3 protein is CASSLYSGANVLTF. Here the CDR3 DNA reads TGTGCCAGCAGTTTATACTCTGGGGCCAACGTCCTGACTTTC.

The CDR3 DNA sequence: TGTGCCAGCAGCTTAGGTGCGTCAGGGCTCGAAAAACTGTTTTTT. Translating it yields CASSLGASGLEKLFF. This chain connects TRBV7-2 to TRBJ1-4; possibly TRBD1 for D (5 bases). Germline lookup yields CDR1 SGHTA and CDR2 FQGNSA. V was clipped by 1 base and J by 8 bases, with 14 bases between them. This CDR3 is built from 15 residues.

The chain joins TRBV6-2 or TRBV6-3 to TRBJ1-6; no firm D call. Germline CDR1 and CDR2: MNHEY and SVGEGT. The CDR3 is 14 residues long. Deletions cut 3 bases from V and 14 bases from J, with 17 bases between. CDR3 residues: CASSYLEVFVALHF. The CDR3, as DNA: TGTGCCAGCAGTTATTTGGAGGTTTTTGTGGCCCTCCACTTT.